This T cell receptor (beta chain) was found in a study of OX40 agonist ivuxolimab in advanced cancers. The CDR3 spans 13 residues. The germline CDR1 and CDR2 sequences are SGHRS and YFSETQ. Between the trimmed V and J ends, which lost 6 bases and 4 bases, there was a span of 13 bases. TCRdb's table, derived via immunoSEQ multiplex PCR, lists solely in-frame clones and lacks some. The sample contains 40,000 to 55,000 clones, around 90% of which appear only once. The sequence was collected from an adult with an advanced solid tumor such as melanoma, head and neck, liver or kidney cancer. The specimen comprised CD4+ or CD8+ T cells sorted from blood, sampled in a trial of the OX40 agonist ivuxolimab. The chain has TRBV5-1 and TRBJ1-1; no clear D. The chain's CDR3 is CASTERTITEAFF. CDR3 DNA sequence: TGCGCCAGCACCGAGCGGACGATCACTGAAGCTTTCTTT.